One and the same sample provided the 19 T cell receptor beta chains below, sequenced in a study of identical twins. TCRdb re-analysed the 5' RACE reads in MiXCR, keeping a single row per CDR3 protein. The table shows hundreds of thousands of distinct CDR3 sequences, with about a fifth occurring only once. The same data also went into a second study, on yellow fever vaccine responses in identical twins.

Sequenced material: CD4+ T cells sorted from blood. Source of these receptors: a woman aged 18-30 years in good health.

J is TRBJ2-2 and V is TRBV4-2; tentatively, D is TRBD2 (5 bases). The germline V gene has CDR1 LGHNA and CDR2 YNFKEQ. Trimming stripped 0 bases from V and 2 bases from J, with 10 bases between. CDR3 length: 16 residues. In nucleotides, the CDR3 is TGTGCCAGCAGCCAAGAGGATAGCGCCAACACCGGGGAGCTGTTTTTT. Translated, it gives CASSQEDSANTGELFF.

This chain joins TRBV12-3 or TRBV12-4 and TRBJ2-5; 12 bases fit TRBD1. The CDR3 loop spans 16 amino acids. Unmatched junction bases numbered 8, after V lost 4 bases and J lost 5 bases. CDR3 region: CASSWRRDRGQETQYF. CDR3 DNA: TGTGCCAGCAGTTGGCGTCGGGACAGGGGGCAGGAGACCCAGTACTTC.

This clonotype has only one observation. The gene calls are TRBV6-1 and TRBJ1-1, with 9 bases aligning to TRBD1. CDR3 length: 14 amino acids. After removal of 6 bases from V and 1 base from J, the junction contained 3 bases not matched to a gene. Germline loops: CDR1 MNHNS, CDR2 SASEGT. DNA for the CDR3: TGTGCCAGCAGGGGGACAGGGAGGAACACTGAAGCTTTCTTT. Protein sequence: CASRGTGRNTEAFF.

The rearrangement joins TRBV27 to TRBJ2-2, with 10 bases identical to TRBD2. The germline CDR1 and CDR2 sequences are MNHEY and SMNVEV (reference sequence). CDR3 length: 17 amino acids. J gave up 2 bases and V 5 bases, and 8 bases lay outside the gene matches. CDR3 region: CASSTSGTSVNTGELFF. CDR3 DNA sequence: TGTGCCAGCAGTACATCCGGGACTAGCGTCAACACCGGGGAGCTGTTTTTT.

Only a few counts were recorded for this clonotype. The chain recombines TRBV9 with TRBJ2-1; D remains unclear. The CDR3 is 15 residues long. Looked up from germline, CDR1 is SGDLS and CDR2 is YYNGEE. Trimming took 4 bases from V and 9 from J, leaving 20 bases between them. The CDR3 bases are TGTGCCAGCAGCCCCCAATCCGGGCGCCACAGTGAGCAGTTCTTC. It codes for CASSPQSGRHSEQFF.

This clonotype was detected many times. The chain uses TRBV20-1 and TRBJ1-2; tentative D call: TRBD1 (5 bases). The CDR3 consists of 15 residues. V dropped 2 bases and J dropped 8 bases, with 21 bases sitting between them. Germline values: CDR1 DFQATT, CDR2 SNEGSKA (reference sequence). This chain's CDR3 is CSARPRQFTKEGYTF. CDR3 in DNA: TGCAGTGCTAGACCCCGACAGTTTACTAAGGAGGGCTACACCTTC.

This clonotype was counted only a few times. CDR3 loop: CASSGTGGGETQYF. The CDR3 DNA reads TGCGCCAGCAGTGGGACAGGCGGGGGGGAGACCCAGTACTTC. V gene TRBV5-1 combines with J gene TRBJ2-5; D possibly uses TRBD1 or TRBD2 (8 bases each). Trimming took off 5 bases at V and 5 bases at J, with 16 bases between the two ends. This CDR3 is built from 14 residues. Germline CDR1 and CDR2: SGHRS and YFSETQ.

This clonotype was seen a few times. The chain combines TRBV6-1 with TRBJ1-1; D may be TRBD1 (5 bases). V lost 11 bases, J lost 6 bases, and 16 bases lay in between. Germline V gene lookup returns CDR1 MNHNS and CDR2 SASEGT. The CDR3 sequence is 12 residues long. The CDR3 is CAGPGKLPEAFF. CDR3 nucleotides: TGTGCCGGGCCAGGGAAGTTGCCTGAAGCTTTCTTT.

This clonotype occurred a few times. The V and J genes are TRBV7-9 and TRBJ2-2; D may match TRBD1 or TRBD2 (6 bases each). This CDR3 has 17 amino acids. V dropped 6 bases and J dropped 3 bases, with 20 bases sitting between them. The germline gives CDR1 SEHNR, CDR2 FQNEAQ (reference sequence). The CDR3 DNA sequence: TGTGCCAGCAGAAAAGGGCCTCGGGGGCAGGACACCGGGGAGCTGTTTTTT. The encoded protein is CASRKGPRGQDTGELFF.

DNA of the CDR3: TGTGCCAGCAGTTCCGTCGGGGGCTATAATGACAATGAGCAGTTCTTC. Translated, it gives CASSSVGGYNDNEQFF. V is TRBV6-5 and J is TRBJ2-1, with D perhaps assigned TRBD1 or TRBD2 (6 bases each). The CDR3 is made up of 16 amino acids. Trimming pared 4 bases from V and 5 bases from J, leaving 18 bases between. The germline V gene encodes CDR1 MNHEY and CDR2 SVGAGI.

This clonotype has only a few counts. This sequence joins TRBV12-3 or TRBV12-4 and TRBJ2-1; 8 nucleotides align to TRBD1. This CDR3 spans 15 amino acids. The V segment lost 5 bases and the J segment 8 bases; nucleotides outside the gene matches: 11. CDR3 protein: CASSPPPGGKDEQFF. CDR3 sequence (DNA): TGTGCCAGCAGTCCCCCGCCAGGGGGCAAGGATGAGCAGTTCTTC.

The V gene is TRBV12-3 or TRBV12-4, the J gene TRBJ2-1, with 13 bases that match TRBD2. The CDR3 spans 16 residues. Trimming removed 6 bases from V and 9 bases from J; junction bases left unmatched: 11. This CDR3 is CASSQWTSGSLGEQFF. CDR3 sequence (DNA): TGTGCCAGCAGCCAATGGACTAGCGGGAGTTTGGGTGAGCAGTTCTTC.

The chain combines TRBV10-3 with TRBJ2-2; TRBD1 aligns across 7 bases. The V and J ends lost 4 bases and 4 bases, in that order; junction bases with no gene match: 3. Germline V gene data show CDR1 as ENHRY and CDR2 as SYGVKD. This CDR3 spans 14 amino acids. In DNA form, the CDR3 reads TGTGCCATCAGTGGGGGACAGTCCACCGGGGAGCTGTTTTTT. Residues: CAISGGQSTGELFF.

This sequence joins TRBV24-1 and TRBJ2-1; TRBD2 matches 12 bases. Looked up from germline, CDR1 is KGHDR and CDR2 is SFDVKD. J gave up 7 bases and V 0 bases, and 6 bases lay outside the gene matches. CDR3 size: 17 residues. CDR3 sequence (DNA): TGTGCCACCAGTGATTTGAAGACTAGCGGGAGTAGGAATGAGCAGTTCTTC. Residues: CATSDLKTSGSRNEQFF.

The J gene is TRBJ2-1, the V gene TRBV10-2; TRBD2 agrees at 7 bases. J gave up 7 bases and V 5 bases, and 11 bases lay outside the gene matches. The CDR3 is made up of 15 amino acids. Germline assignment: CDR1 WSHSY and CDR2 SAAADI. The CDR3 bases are TGCGCCAGCAGTTTCGGGGGGTACACACTGAATGAGCAGTTCTTC. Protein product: CASSFGGYTLNEQFF.

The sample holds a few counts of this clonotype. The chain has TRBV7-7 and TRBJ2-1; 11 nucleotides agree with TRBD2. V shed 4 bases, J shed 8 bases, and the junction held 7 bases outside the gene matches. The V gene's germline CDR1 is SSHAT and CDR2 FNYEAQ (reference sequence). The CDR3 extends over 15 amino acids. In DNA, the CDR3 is TGTGCCAGCAGCTCCCGACTAGCGGGAAGGGATGAGCAGTTCTTC. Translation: CASSSRLAGRDEQFF.

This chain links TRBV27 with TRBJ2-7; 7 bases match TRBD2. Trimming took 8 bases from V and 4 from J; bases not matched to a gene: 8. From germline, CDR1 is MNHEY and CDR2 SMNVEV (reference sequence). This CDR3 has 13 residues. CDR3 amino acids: CASSSRGSYEQYV. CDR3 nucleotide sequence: TGTGCCAGCTCCTCGCGGGGGTCGTACGAGCAGTACGTC.

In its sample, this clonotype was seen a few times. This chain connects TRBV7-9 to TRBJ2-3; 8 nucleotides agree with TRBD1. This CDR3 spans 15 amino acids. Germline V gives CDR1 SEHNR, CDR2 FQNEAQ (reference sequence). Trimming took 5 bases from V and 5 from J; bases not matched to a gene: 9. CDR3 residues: CASSPGGQGIDTQYF. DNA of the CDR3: TGTGCCAGCAGCCCAGGAGGACAGGGAATAGATACGCAGTATTTT.

Written as DNA, the CDR3 is TGCAGTGCTAGATTCCCCGGCGGAGGGACCTACGAGCAGTACGTC. Translating it yields CSARFPGGGTYEQYV. V is TRBV20-1 and J is TRBJ2-7; D might be TRBD2 (6 bases). This CDR3 comprises 15 residues. V gave up 2 bases and J gave up 2 bases, with 16 bases separating them. The germline gives CDR1 DFQATT, CDR2 SNEGSKA (reference sequence).